The 17 T cell receptor beta chains listed next were all sequenced from one sample in a study of blood T cell repertoires in COVID-19. Repertoires were generated with immunoSEQ multiplex PCR, while TCRdb's copy carries only in-frame clones and drops some. The sample consists of 210,000 or so clones, 81% of them appearing once. Sample: PBMCs or T cells enriched from blood (not recorded which). The receptors were sampled from a woman aged 45-65 years with acute COVID-19.

The chain couples TRBV7-3 to TRBJ2-7; the D gene is possibly TRBD2 (6 bases). The CDR3 has 13 residues. V was clipped by 0 bases and J by 4 bases, with 7 bases between them. In germline, CDR1 is SGHTA, CDR2 FQGTGA. CDR3 sequence reads: CASSLTAGYEQYF. The DNA of the CDR3 is TGTGCCAGCAGCTTAACGGCGGGGTACGAGCAGTACTTC. The full variable domain, completed using reference TRBV7-3 and TRBJ2-7, is GAGVSQTPSNKVTEKGKYVELRCDPISGHTALYWYRQSLGQGPEFLIYFQGTGAADDSGLPNDRFFAVRPEGSVSTLKIQRTERGDSAVYLCASSLTAGYEQYFGPGTRLTVT.

The chain uses TRBV7-6 and TRBJ2-5, with a tentative D call TRBD1 (5 bases). The germline V and J ends were trimmed by 9 bases and 5 bases, with 16 bases remaining between them. The CDR3 is 13 amino acids. Germline lookup yields CDR1 SGHVS and CDR2 FNYEAQ. The DNA of the CDR3 is TGTGCCAGTCGCAGGGTGGAATCGGAGACCCAGTACTTC. Protein product: CASRRVESETQYF.

For the CDR3, the DNA is TGTGCCAGCAGCCAAGCCGACAGTTGGTACGAGCAGTACTTC. This translates into CASSQADSWYEQYF. The rearrangement links TRBV3-1 (or the pseudogene TRBV3-2) to TRBJ2-7; TRBD1 is a possible D gene (5 bases). The CDR3 is 14 amino acids. Germline lookup yields CDR1 LGHDT and CDR2 YNNKEL (reference sequence). V lost 1 base to trimming and J lost 4 bases, with 11 bases between them.

The rearrangement uses TRBV19 and TRBJ2-1; 10 bases align to TRBD1. This CDR3 comprises 14 residues. The germline CDR1 and CDR2 sequences are LNHDA and SQIVND (reference sequence). Trimming cost V 8 bases and J 9 bases; bases outside gene matches: 10. CDR3 in DNA: TGTGCCAGTTGCCCGGGACAGGGGTTCTGTGAGCAGTTCTTC. Protein: CASCPGQGFCEQFF.

The sample holds a few counts of this clone. The rearrangement joins TRBV27 to TRBJ1-5, with 8 bases identical to TRBD1. In germline, CDR1 is MNHEY, CDR2 SMNVEV (reference sequence). With V trimmed by 4 bases and J by 0 bases, 5 bases remained unmatched. The CDR3 spans 16 residues. The CDR3 sequence is CASSSWDRFSNQPQHF. The DNA of the CDR3 is TGTGCCAGCAGTTCCTGGGACAGGTTTAGCAATCAGCCCCAGCATTTT.

The CDR3 loop is CASSLDREDYTF. CDR3 DNA sequence: TGTGCCAGCAGCTTAGATCGAGAAGACTACACCTTC. The V call is TRBV11-2, the J call TRBJ1-2; no clear D. V was cut by 0 bases and J by 10 bases, with 9 bases left in between. This CDR3 contains 12 residues. Germline CDR1 reads SGHAT; CDR2 reads FQNNGV.

The chain uses TRBV3-1 (or the pseudogene TRBV3-2) and TRBJ2-7; perhaps TRBD2 as D (5 bases). V dropped 2 bases and J dropped 9 bases, with 17 bases sitting between them. The CDR3 contains 14 residues. Germline CDR1 reads LGHDT; CDR2 reads YNNKEL (reference sequence). DNA of the CDR3: TGTGCCAGCAGCCAAAATAGCCTTCGGGGATGGCAGTACTTC. Translated, it gives CASSQNSLRGWQYF.

This clone was picked up one time. The gene calls are TRBV29-1 and TRBJ2-3; the match to TRBD2 covers 7 bases. The length of the CDR3 is 11 residues. CDR1 is SQVTM, CDR2 ANQGSEA, per germline. Here the CDR3 reads CGTTSTDTQYF. The CDR3 DNA reads as TGCGGGACTACAAGCACAGATACGCAGTATTTT.

The CDR3 is CASSRSFSGANVLTF. The CDR3 DNA follows: TGTGCCAGCAGCCGCAGTTTCTCTGGGGCCAACGTCCTGACTTTC. The V call is TRBV3-1 (or the pseudogene TRBV3-2), the J call TRBJ2-6; D not certain. Per the germline V gene, CDR1 is LGHDT and CDR2 is YNNKEL (reference sequence). V shed 4 bases and J shed 0 bases, with 7 bases lying between them. The CDR3 runs 15 residues.

The CDR3 spells CASSPRGAGSEQYF. CDR3 nucleotides: TGTGCCAGCAGCCCCAGGGGTGCAGGGTCCGAGCAGTACTTC. The V call is TRBV6-5, the J call TRBJ2-7, with D tentatively TRBD1 (6 bases). This CDR3 comprises 14 residues. Germline CDR1 MNHEY, CDR2 SVGAGI. Trimming shortened V by 6 bases and J by 6 bases, and 18 bases separated the two germline ends.

The J gene is TRBJ2-1, the V gene TRBV9; 7 bases are a match to TRBD1. The V segment lost 3 bases and the J segment 4 bases; nucleotides outside the gene matches: 7. CDR3 length: 15 amino acids. Looked up from germline, CDR1 is SGDLS and CDR2 is YYNGEE. CDR3 sequence (DNA): TGTGCCAGCAGCGGGAAGGGGGCCTCTTACAATGAGCAGTTCTTC. It specifies CASSGKGASYNEQFF. The full variable domain, completed using reference TRBV9 and TRBJ2-1, is DSGVTQTPKHLITATGQRVTLRCSPRSGDLSVYWYQQSLDQGLQFLIQYYNGEERAKGNILERFSAQQFPDLHSELNLSSLELGDSALYFCASSGKGASYNEQFFGPGTRLTVL.

The V gene is TRBV19, the J gene TRBJ2-7, with D tentatively TRBD1 (6 bases). The CDR3 is 14 amino acids. With 7 bases removed from V and 2 bases from J, the gap between germline ends came to 15 bases. Germline-derived CDR1 and CDR2 are LNHDA and SQIVND (reference sequence). The CDR3 spells CASINGQLPYEQYF. CDR3 nucleotides: TGTGCCAGTATCAATGGACAGCTTCCCTACGAGCAGTACTTC. The full variable domain, with the rest looked up from reference TRBV19 and TRBJ2-7, is DGGITQSPKYLFRKEGQNVTLSCEQNLNHDAMYWYRQDPGQGLRLIYYSQIVNDFQKGDIAEGYSVSREKKESFPLTVTSAQKNPTAFYLCASINGQLPYEQYFGPGTRLTVT.

The chain employs TRBV4-1 and TRBJ2-1; TRBD2 matches 9 bases. With V trimmed by 3 bases and J by 5 bases, 11 bases remained unmatched. CDR1 MGHRA and CDR2 YSYEKL come from the germline V gene. The CDR3 is 17 residues long. CDR3 in amino acids: CASSHSTLIAGDNEQFF. The CDR3 coding sequence is TGCGCCAGCAGCCATTCCACCCTTATAGCGGGGGACAATGAGCAGTTCTTC.

This chain links TRBV18 with TRBJ1-4, with D maybe TRBD1 (5 bases). Germline V gene lookup returns CDR1 KGHSH and CDR2 LQKENI. Trimming left V 5 bases short and J 4 bases short, with 8 bases between. CDR3 length: 13 residues. In nucleotides, the CDR3 is TGTGCCAGCTCAAGACAGCTTAATGAAAAACTGTTTTTT. It is translated as CASSRQLNEKLFF.

The chain uses TRBV10-3 and TRBJ2-1; D ambiguous. Trimming removed 6 bases from V and 0 bases from J, with 6 bases in between. Germline CDR1 is ENHRY and CDR2 is SYGVKD. The CDR3 extends over 13 amino acids. The CDR3 here is CAISTVSYNEQFF. The CDR3 bases are TGTGCCATCAGCACAGTCTCCTACAATGAGCAGTTCTTC.

The genes are TRBV6-2 or TRBV6-3 and TRBJ2-5; TRBD2 is a possible D gene (5 bases). The V and J ends lost 5 bases and 5 bases respectively, with 15 bases between them. The CDR3 extends over 14 amino acids. Germline CDR1 MNHEY, CDR2 SVGEGT. This CDR3 reads CASSTGASGETQYF. The CDR3 DNA reads as TGTGCCAGCAGTACGGGCGCCTCGGGGGAGACCCAGTACTTC.

The CDR3 DNA reads as TGCGCCAGCAGCCCAACTAGCGGGGGCCACAATGAGCAGTTCTTC. It codes for CASSPTSGGHNEQFF. V and J are TRBV5-1 and TRBJ2-1; 11 bases fit TRBD2. The trim removed 4 bases at V and 5 bases at J, leaving 5 bases unmatched. The CDR3 runs 15 residues. Germline CDR1 is SGHRS and CDR2 is YFSETQ.